The 24 T cell receptor beta chains below all came from one sample that was sequenced in a study of early T cells in non-severe SARS-CoV-2 infection. Each CDR3 protein gets one entry after TCRdb re-called the 5' RACE reads with MiXCR. The sample includes fewer than 35,000 distinct CDR3 sequences, 5.6% of them seen just once. The sequencing input was whole blood. These receptors were collected from an adult who was a healthcare worker with PCR-confirmed SARS-CoV-2 infection or an uninfected control (not recorded which).

This clonotype occurred many times. The rearrangement links TRBV6-1 to TRBJ2-5; D is undetermined. Trimming shortened V by 4 bases and J by 8 bases, and 8 bases separated the two germline ends. There are 11 residues in the CDR3. The germline gives CDR1 MNHNS, CDR2 SASEGT. The CDR3 bases are TGTGCCAGCAGTGGAAAGAGAACCCAGTACTTC. Translated: CASSGKRTQYF.

This clonotype was detected ten times or more. The rearrangement uses TRBV7-9 and TRBJ2-6; D is unresolved. The CDR3 extends over 16 amino acids. Between the trimmed V and J ends, which lost 2 bases and 2 bases, there was a span of 10 bases. The germline V gene has CDR1 SEHNR and CDR2 FQNEAQ (reference sequence). CDR3 DNA sequence: TGTGCCAGCAGCTTAAATTTTGGTACTGGGGCCAACGTCCTGACTTTC. Its translation: CASSLNFGTGANVLTF.

This clonotype has only a few counts. The CDR3 sequence is CASSQDGGSSPLHF. The CDR3 coding sequence is TGTGCCAGCAGCCAAGATGGGGGGAGTTCACCCCTCCACTTT. The chain links TRBV4-2 to TRBJ1-6; D might be TRBD1 (5 bases). This CDR3 spans 14 amino acids. From germline, CDR1 is LGHNA and CDR2 YNFKEQ. V was clipped by 0 bases and J by 9 bases, with 9 bases between them.

This clonotype has ten or more counts. The genes are TRBV10-2 and TRBJ2-1, with TRBD2 matching 10 bases. The CDR3 extends over 15 amino acids. J was trimmed by 6 bases and V by 6 bases; bases with no gene match: 8. Per the germline V gene, CDR1 is WSHSY and CDR2 is SAAADI. CDR3 nucleotide sequence: TGCGCCAGCAGCCTTCTAGCGGGAGTTGGCAATGAGCAGTTCTTC. Translation gives CASSLLAGVGNEQFF.

This clonotype was counted ten times or more. V gene TRBV6-5 combines with J gene TRBJ1-2; no firm D call. Per the germline V gene, CDR1 is MNHEY and CDR2 is SVGAGI. This CDR3 has 15 residues. V dropped 0 bases and J dropped 1 base, with 9 bases sitting between them. In DNA, the CDR3 is TGTGCCAGCAGTTACTCGTCCAGCAGTAACTATGGCTACACCTTC. Translated: CASSYSSSSNYGYTF.

Many counts were recorded for this clonotype. The V gene is TRBV6-5, the J gene TRBJ2-1; 7 nucleotides agree with TRBD2. Unmatched junction bases numbered 12, after V lost 5 bases and J lost 8 bases. From germline, CDR1 is MNHEY and CDR2 SVGAGI. This CDR3 region has 15 residues. The CDR3 loop is CASSPSWGGVHEQFF. CDR3 in DNA: TGTGCCAGCAGTCCATCATGGGGGGGTGTCCATGAGCAGTTCTTC.

This clonotype came up many times. This chain joins TRBV7-8 and TRBJ2-7; D possibly corresponds to TRBD1 (6 bases). V was trimmed by 6 bases and J by 7 bases, leaving 13 bases between them. Looked up from germline, CDR1 is SGHVS and CDR2 is FQNEAQ. The CDR3 runs 12 residues. The CDR3 DNA follows: TGTGCCAGCAGTCAGGGGCCTGGGGAGCAGTACTTC. Its translation: CASSQGPGEQYF. The full variable domain, with the rest looked up from reference TRBV7-8 and TRBJ2-7, is GAGVSQSPRYKVAKRGQDVALRCDPISGHVSLFWYQQALGQGPEFLTYFQNEAQLDKSGLPSDRFFAERPEGSVSTLKIQRTQQEDSAVYLCASSQGPGEQYFGPGTRLTVT.

The chain employs TRBV7-2 and TRBJ2-7; D is uncertain. The CDR3 loop spans 14 amino acids. CDR1 SGHTA and CDR2 FQGNSA come from the germline V gene. V was shortened by 3 bases and J by 0 bases, with 9 bases between the two germline ends. CDR3 nucleotides: TGTGCCAGCAGCTTCGACACTGACTCCTACGAGCAGTACTTC. It encodes CASSFDTDSYEQYF.

The chain couples TRBV4-2 to TRBJ2-3; maybe TRBD1 (6 bases). Trimming shortened V by 0 bases and J by 2 bases, and 15 bases separated the two germline ends. Germline V gene lookup returns CDR1 LGHNA and CDR2 YNFKEQ. The CDR3 totals 17 residues. CDR3 sequence: CASSQDSQGRITDTQYF. The CDR3 DNA follows: TGTGCCAGCAGCCAAGATTCACAGGGCAGAATCACAGATACGCAGTATTTT.

By sample share, this clonotype is medium-sized (0.01 to 0.1%). The chain couples TRBV6-6 to TRBJ1-5; 8 bases are shared with TRBD1. The CDR3 covers 20 residues. The J segment lost 2 bases and the V segment lost 0 bases, leaving 15 bases of the junction unmatched. Germline values: CDR1 MNHNY, CDR2 SVGAGI (reference sequence). The CDR3 here is CASSYSTSGQGGVGNQPQHF. The CDR3 DNA reads TGTGCCAGCAGTTACTCTACTTCAGGACAGGGAGGTGTGGGCAATCAGCCCCAGCATTTT.

This clonotype was recorded at least ten times. The V and J genes are TRBV20-1 and TRBJ2-1; 8 bases map to TRBD2. Trimming removed 0 bases from V and 4 bases from J; junction bases left unmatched: 2. The CDR3 length is 14 residues. Per the germline V gene, CDR1 is DFQATT and CDR2 is SNEGSKA (reference sequence). For the CDR3, the DNA is TGCAGTGCTAGAGACGGCGGGGGGTACAATGAGCAGTTCTTC. Amino acids: CSARDGGGYNEQFF.

This clonotype was seen a handful of times. The genes are TRBV7-3 and TRBJ1-6, with 11 bases that match TRBD1. V shed 5 bases and J 5 bases; nucleotides not matched to a gene: 2. Germline V lookup: CDR1 SGHTA, CDR2 FQGTGA. The CDR3 totals 15 residues. The CDR3 loop is CASSQGQGDNSPLHF. For the CDR3, the DNA is TGTGCCAGCAGCCAGGGACAGGGGGATAATTCACCCCTCCACTTT. The variable domain in full, completed from reference TRBV7-3 and TRBJ1-6, reads GAGVSQTPSNKVTEKGKYVELRCDPISGHTALYWYRQSLGQGPEFLIYFQGTGAADDSGLPNDRFFAVRPEGSVSTLKIQRTERGDSAVYLCASSQGQGDNSPLHFGNGTRLTVT.

This clonotype has just a few counts. The chain is built from TRBV6-6 and TRBJ1-2, with 8 bases aligning to TRBD1. J lost 8 bases, V lost 5 bases, and 19 bases had no gene match. Germline CDR1 MNHNY, CDR2 SVGAGI (reference sequence). This CDR3 comprises 17 residues. The CDR3 here is CASSGGTGGPDWRGYTF. Here the CDR3 DNA reads TGTGCCAGCAGTGGGGGGACAGGAGGACCCGATTGGAGAGGCTACACCTTC.

This clonotype was found many times. The chain is built from TRBV28 and TRBJ2-6; D possibly corresponds to TRBD1 (6 bases). From germline, CDR1 is MDHEN and CDR2 SYDVKM. The V end was cut by 6 bases, the J end by 0 bases, with 12 bases between. The CDR3 is made up of 16 amino acids. The CDR3 protein is CASRDRLVSGANVLTF. For the CDR3, the DNA is TGTGCCAGCAGGGACAGATTAGTCTCTGGGGCCAACGTCCTGACTTTC.

Many counts were recorded for this clonotype. This chain uses TRBV12-3 or TRBV12-4 with TRBJ2-2; tentatively, D is TRBD1 (6 bases). The CDR3 sequence is 13 residues long. V was shortened by 5 bases and J by 6 bases, with 10 bases between the two germline ends. The CDR3 protein is CASSQTGPGELFF. CDR3 nucleotide sequence: TGTGCCAGCAGTCAAACAGGGCCCGGGGAGCTGTTTTTT.

This clonotype was recorded many times. This chain connects TRBV13 to TRBJ2-7; 7 positions agree with TRBD1. The CDR3 loop spans 13 amino acids. Trimming removed 5 bases from V and 3 bases from J; junction bases left unmatched: 4. Germline CDR1 reads PRHDT; CDR2 reads FYEKMQ (reference sequence). CDR3 loop: CASSGGTDYEQYF. The CDR3, as DNA: TGTGCCAGCAGCGGTGGGACAGACTACGAGCAGTACTTC.

This clonotype appeared many times. The rearrangement links TRBV7-9 to TRBJ1-2, with 8 bases fitting TRBD1. Trimming at V came to 1 base and at J to 2 bases, leaving 6 bases not matched to a gene. Germline V gene lookup returns CDR1 SEHNR and CDR2 FQNEAQ (reference sequence). The CDR3 contains 16 residues. DNA for the CDR3: TGTGCCAGCAGCTTAGGTGGACAGGGTCGGAACTATGGCTACACCTTC. It specifies CASSLGGQGRNYGYTF.

There are many counts of this clonotype. The V and J genes are TRBV29-1 and TRBJ2-5; 10 bases are a match to TRBD2. V lost 4 bases, J lost 4 bases, and 6 bases stayed unmatched. Germline V gene lookup returns CDR1 SQVTM and CDR2 ANQGSEA. The length of the CDR3 is 14 residues. CDR3 sequence: CSVVPSGSGETQYF. The CDR3 DNA is TGCAGCGTTGTTCCTAGCGGGAGTGGAGAGACCCAGTACTTC.

This clonotype was seen at least ten times. The chain links TRBV6-2 or TRBV6-3 to TRBJ2-7; 7 positions agree with TRBD2. The CDR3 extends over 14 amino acids. CDR1 is MNHEY, CDR2 SVGEGT, per germline. The junction had 11 bases not matched to a gene; V was cut back by 8 bases and J by 4 bases. The CDR3 sequence: CASCCTSAFYEQYF. CDR3 nucleotide sequence: TGTGCCAGCTGTTGTACTAGCGCCTTTTACGAGCAGTACTTC.

This clonotype has ten or more counts. V usage is TRBV7-3 and J usage is TRBJ2-3; TRBD2 matches 8 bases. This CDR3 spans 16 amino acids. V shed 5 bases and J 3 bases; nucleotides not matched to a gene: 10. Germline values: CDR1 SGHTA, CDR2 FQGTGA. Written as DNA, the CDR3 is TGTGCCAGCAGCCGAACGGTGGCTAGCGGGACAGATACGCAGTATTTT. Translated: CASSRTVASGTDTQYF.

This clonotype showed up many times. The chain employs TRBV4-1 and TRBJ2-1; TRBD2 agrees at 11 bases. The CDR3 runs to 16 residues. Germline V gene data show CDR1 as MGHRA and CDR2 as YSYEKL. V trimming: 2 bases; J trimming: 10 bases; junction bases outside the gene matches: 10. The CDR3 here is CASSQSTSGRIREQFF. CDR3 coding DNA: TGCGCCAGCAGCCAATCTACTAGCGGGAGAATTAGGGAGCAGTTCTTC.

V usage is TRBV10-3 and J usage is TRBJ1-5; possibly TRBD1 for D (5 bases). The CDR3 sequence is 13 residues long. V lost 6 bases and J lost 4, with 10 bases in between. Germline-derived CDR1 and CDR2 are ENHRY and SYGVKD. As DNA, the CDR3 is TGTGCCATCAGGGCAGGGAGGAATCAGCCCCAGCATTTT. It is translated as CAIRAGRNQPQHF.

This clonotype occurred many times. V usage is TRBV9 and J usage is TRBJ2-5, with 9 bases lining up with TRBD2. The CDR3 runs to 17 residues. CDR1 and CDR2 from the germline V gene are SGDLS and YYNGEE. The trim removed 0 bases at V and 2 bases at J, leaving 8 bases unmatched. As DNA, the CDR3 is TGTGCCAGCAGCGTAGCTGGTCTAGCGGGACCTCAAGAGACCCAGTACTTC. Encoded protein: CASSVAGLAGPQETQYF. The full variable domain, with the rest looked up from reference TRBV9 and TRBJ2-5, is DSGVTQTPKHLITATGQRVTLRCSPRSGDLSVYWYQQSLDQGLQFLIQYYNGEERAKGNILERFSAQQFPDLHSELNLSSLELGDSALYFCASSVAGLAGPQETQYFGPGTRLLVL.

The CDR3 sequence is CASSVLGLTEAFF. As DNA, the CDR3 is TGTGCCAGCAGCGTACTGGGTTTAACTGAAGCTTTCTTT. V and J are TRBV9 and TRBJ1-1; D is ambiguous. Trimming cost V 1 base and J 5 bases, with 9 bases left between them. Per the germline V gene, CDR1 is SGDLS and CDR2 is YYNGEE. The length of the CDR3 is 13 residues.